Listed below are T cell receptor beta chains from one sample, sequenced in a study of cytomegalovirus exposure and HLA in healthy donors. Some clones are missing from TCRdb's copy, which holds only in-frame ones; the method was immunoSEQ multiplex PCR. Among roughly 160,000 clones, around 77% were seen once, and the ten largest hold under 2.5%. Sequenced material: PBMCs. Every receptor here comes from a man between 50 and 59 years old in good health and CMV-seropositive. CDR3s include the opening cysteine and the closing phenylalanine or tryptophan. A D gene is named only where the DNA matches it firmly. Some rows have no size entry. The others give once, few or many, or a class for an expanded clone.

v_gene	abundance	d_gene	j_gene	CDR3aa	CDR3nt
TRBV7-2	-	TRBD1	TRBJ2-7	CASSRTGYEQYF	TGTGCCAGCAGCCGGACAGGGTATGAGCAGTACTTC
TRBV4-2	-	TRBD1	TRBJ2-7	CASSQDRDSSYEQYF	TGTGCCAGCAGCCAAGATAGGGACAGTTCCTACGAGCAGTACTTC
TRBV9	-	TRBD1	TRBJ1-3	CASSGTPQGANGNTIYF	TGTGCCAGCAGCGGAACCCCACAGGGGGCTAATGGAAACACCATATATTTT
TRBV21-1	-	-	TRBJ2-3	CASTGLAKTIADTQYF	TGTGCCAGCACCGGACTAGCGAAAACGATAGCAGATACGCAGTATTTT
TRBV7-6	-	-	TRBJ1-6	CASSLDLNNSPLHF	TGTGCCAGCAGCTTAGACTTAAATAATTCACCCCTCCACTTT
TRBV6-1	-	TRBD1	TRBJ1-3	CAIETGVVGNTIYF	TGTGCCATTGAAACAGGGGTAGTTGGAAACACCATATATTTT
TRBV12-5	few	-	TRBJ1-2	CASGYPAWAGLIGYTF	TGTGCTAGTGGTTACCCCGCATGGGCAGGGTTGATTGGCTACACCTTC
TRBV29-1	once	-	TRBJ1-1	CSVLRFPFTEAFF	TGCAGCGTTCTCAGATTTCCCTTCACTGAAGCTTTCTTT
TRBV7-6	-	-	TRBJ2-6	CASSLGTVDGANVLTF	TGTGCCAGCAGCTTAGGGACAGTCGATGGGGCCAACGTCCTGACTTTC
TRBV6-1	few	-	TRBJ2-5	CASSEPRRASYQETQYF	TGTGCCAGCAGTGAACCCCGTCGCGCATCCTACCAAGAGACCCAGTACTTC
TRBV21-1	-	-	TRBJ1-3	CASSTARGTGGKGGNTIYF	TGTGCCAGCAGCACCGCTCGAGGGACAGGGGGTAAGGGTGGAAACACCATATATTTT
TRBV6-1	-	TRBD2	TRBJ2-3	CASSEGGGTDTQYF	TGTGCCAGCAGTGAGGGGGGGGGCACAGATACGCAGTATTTT
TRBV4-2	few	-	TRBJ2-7	CASSQVADYEQYF	TGTGCCAGCAGCCAAGTAGCGGACTACGAGCAGTACTTC
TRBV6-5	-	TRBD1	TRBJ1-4	CASTDRDEKLFF	TGTGCCAGCACCGACAGGGATGAAAAACTGTTTTTT